This T cell receptor beta chain was sequenced in a study of shared clonotypes between healthy human individuals. Study-wide results and caveats: An anticipated effect of sequencing depth on clonotype sharing among donors was recognized. Rarefaction showed sorted-subset sequencing was incomplete despite large depth.

Replicate PCRs from sorted subsets contained 200 ng DNA, which is around 30,000 T cell genomes. Assay used: immunoSEQ multiplex PCR; TCRdb lists only in-frame clones, some missing. In the table there are some 1 million clones, about 75% of which are singletons. With regard to this clone: Its target is unknown.

This clonotype originated in a man between 18 and 29 years old in good health. The material sequenced was memory CD4+ T cells sorted from blood. Subset given: CD45RA-negative fraction.

The CDR3 nucleotides are TGTGCCAGCAGCTTAGGATCAGGGGGTGTGGGCACAGATACGCAGTATTTT. It is translated as CASSLGSGGVGTDTQYF. The V gene is TRBV11-3, the J gene TRBJ2-3; 7 nucleotides align to TRBD1. This CDR3 has 17 amino acids. Germline assignment: CDR1 SGHNT and CDR2 YENEEA. V shed 1 base and J 1 base; nucleotides not matched to a gene: 8.